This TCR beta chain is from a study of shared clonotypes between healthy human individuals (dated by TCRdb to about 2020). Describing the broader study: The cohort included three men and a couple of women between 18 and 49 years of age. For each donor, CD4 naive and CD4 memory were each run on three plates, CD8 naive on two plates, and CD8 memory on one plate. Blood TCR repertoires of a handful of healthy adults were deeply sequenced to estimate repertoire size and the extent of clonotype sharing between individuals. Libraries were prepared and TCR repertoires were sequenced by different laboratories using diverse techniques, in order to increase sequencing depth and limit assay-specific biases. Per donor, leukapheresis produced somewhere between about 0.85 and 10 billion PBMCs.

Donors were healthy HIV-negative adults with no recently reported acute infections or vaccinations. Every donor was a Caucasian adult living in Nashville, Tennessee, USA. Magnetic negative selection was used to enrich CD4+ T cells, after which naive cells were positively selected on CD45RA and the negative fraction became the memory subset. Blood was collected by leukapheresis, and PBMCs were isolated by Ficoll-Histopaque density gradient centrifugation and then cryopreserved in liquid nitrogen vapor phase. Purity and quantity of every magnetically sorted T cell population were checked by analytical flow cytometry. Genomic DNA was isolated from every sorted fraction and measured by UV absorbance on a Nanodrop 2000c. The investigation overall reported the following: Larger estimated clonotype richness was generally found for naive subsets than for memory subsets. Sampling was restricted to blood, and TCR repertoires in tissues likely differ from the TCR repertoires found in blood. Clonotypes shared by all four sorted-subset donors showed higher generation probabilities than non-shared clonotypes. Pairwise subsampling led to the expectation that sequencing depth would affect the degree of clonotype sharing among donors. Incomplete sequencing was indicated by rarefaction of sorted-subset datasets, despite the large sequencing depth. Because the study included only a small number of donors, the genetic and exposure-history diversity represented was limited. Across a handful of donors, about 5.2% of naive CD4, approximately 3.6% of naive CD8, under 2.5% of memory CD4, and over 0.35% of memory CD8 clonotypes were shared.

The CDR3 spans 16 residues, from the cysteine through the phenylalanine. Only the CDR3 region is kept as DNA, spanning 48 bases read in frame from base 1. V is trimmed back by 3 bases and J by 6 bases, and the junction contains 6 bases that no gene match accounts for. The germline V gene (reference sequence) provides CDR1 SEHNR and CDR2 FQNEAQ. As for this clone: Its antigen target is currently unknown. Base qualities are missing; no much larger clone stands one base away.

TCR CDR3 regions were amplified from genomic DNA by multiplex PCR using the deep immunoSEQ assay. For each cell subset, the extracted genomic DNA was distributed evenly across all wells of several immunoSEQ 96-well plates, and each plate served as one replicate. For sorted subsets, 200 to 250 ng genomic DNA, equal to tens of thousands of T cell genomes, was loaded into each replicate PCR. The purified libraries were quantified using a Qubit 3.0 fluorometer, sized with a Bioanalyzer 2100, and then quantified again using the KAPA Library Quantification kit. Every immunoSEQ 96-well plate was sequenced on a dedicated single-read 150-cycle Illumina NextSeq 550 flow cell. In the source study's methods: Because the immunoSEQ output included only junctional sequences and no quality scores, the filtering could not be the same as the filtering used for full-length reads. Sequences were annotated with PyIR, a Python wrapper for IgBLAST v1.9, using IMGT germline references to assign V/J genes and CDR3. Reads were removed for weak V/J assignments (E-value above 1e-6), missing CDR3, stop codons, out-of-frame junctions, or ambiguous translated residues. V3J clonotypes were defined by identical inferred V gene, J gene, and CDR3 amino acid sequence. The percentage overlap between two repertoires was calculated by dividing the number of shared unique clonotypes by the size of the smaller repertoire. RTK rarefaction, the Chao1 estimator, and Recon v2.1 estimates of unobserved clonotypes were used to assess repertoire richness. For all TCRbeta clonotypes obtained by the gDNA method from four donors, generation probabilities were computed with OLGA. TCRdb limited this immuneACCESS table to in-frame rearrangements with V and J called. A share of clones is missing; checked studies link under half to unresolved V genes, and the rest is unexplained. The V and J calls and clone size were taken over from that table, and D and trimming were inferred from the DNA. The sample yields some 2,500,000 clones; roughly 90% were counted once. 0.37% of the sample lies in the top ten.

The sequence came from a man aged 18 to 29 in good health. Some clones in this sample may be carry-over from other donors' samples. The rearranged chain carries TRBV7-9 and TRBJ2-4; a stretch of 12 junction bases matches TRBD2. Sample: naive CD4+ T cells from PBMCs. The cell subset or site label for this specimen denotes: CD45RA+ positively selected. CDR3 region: CASSLRLAGVGNIQYF. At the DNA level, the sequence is TGTGCCAGCAGCTTGAGACTAGCGGGAGTTGGAAACATTCAGTACTTC.